These T cell receptor beta chains were read from a single sample in a study of T-cell memory formation after mild COVID-19. TCRdb re-analysed the 5' RACE reads in MiXCR, keeping a single row per CDR3 protein. Among about 350,000 distinct CDR3 sequences listed, roughly 13% were seen once. Material for sequencing was PBMCs or a T cell subset sorted from them (not recorded which). These receptors all stem from a man between 18 and 35 years old who had mild COVID-19 (a few samples of this study predate the infection). Cell type and time point are not known. The CDR3 runs from the conserved cysteine through the conserved F or W. D genes are given only for firm matches. Clone sizes are given selectively: once, few, many, or a class where the clone is expanded.

TRBJ2-1 | few | TRBD1 | TRBV4-1 | CASSQGAFGAGGSYNEQFF | TGCGCCAGCAGCCAAGGGGCCTTTGGGGCAGGGGGCTCCTACAATGAGCAGTTCTTC
TRBJ2-6 | few | NA | TRBV6-1 | CASSEVGVFSGANVLTF | TGTGCCAGCAGTGAAGTGGGTGTTTTCTCTGGGGCCAACGTCCTGACTTTC
TRBJ2-2 | NA | NA | TRBV4-3 | CASSQDNRGGTGELFF | TGCGCCAGCAGCCAAGATAACAGGGGAGGCACCGGGGAGCTGTTTTTT
TRBJ1-5 | few | NA | TRBV11-2 | CASSLDGTTRDSNQPQHF | TGTGCCAGCAGCTTAGACGGGACAACCCGGGACAGCAATCAGCCCCAGCATTTT
TRBJ2-5 | NA | NA | TRBV5-1 | CASSVARETQYF | TGCGCCAGCAGCGTCGCTAGGGAGACCCAGTACTTC
TRBJ1-1 | few | TRBD1 | TRBV7-9 | CASSETGAYTEAFF | TGTGCCAGCAGCGAGACAGGGGCTTACACTGAAGCTTTCTTT
TRBJ2-3 | NA | NA | TRBV15 | CATSRGVRVTDTQYF | TGTGCCACCAGCAGAGGGGTCAGGGTTACAGATACGCAGTATTTT
TRBJ2-3 | many | NA | TRBV7-9 | CASSFSVGGSTLLHTQYF | TGTGCCAGCAGCTTCTCGGTTGGGGGCTCAACCCTTCTTCATACGCAGTATTTT
TRBJ2-2 | few | TRBD1 | TRBV4-2 | CASSQRQGAVGELFF | TGTGCCAGCAGCCAGAGACAGGGGGCGGTCGGGGAGCTGTTTTTT
TRBJ1-3 | NA | NA | TRBV6-5 | CASSYSGDSGNTIYF | TGTGCCAGCAGTTACTCGGGGGATTCTGGAAACACCATATATTTT
TRBJ1-1 | few | NA | TRBV12-3/TRBV12-4 | CASSLGGGGWAEAFF | TGTGCCAGCAGCCTCGGAGGGGGGGGCTGGGCTGAAGCTTTCTTT
TRBJ2-7 | NA | NA | TRBV4-3 | CASSQVIGGRFPYEQYF | TGCGCCAGCAGCCAAGTAATCGGCGGGCGCTTTCCCTACGAGCAGTACTTC
TRBJ1-3 | many | TRBD1 | TRBV7-3 | CASSSDRENTIYF | TGTGCCAGCAGCTCGGACAGGGAAAACACCATATATTTT
TRBJ2-7 | few | NA | TRBV5-1 | CASSLGDPYSYEQYF | TGCGCCAGCAGCTTGGGGGACCCCTACTCCTACGAGCAGTACTTC
TRBJ1-2 | NA | NA | TRBV7-9 | CASSSTEGTNYGYTF | TGTGCCAGCAGCTCGACGGAGGGTACTAACTATGGCTACACCTTC
TRBJ1-6 | NA | NA | TRBV6-6 | CASSYPDGASPLHF | TGTGCCAGCAGTTACCCGGACGGAGCTTCACCCCTCCACTTT
TRBJ1-1 | few | NA | TRBV12-3/TRBV12-4 | CASSLPILAGTAFF | TGTGCCAGCAGTTTGCCGATTTTGGCCGGAACGGCTTTCTTT
TRBJ2-5 | few | NA | TRBV2 | CASSEATETQYF | TGTGCCAGCAGTGAAGCGACCGAGACCCAGTACTTC
TRBJ1-1 | NA | NA | TRBV5-4 | CASSWDRGYTEAFF | TGTGCCAGCAGCTGGGACCGAGGATACACTGAAGCTTTCTTT
TRBJ2-3 | NA | TRBD2 | TRBV5-1 | CASGRTSVPDTQYF | TGCGCCAGCGGACGGACTAGCGTACCCGATACGCAGTATTTT
TRBJ2-3 | few | TRBD2 | TRBV10-3 | CAISRTSGGAGDTQYF | TGTGCCATCAGCCGGACTAGCGGGGGGGCGGGAGATACGCAGTATTTT
TRBJ1-1 | many | NA | TRBV7-2 | CASSLEGLGVRTEAFF | TGTGCCAGCAGCTTAGAGGGCTTAGGCGTCCGCACTGAAGCTTTCTTT
TRBJ2-7 | NA | NA | TRBV20-1 | CSARYWGEQYF | TGCAGTGCTAGATATTGGGGCGAGCAGTACTTC
TRBJ1-5 | few | TRBD1 | TRBV2 | CASREEPGQENQPQHF | TGTGCCAGCAGGGAAGAACCGGGACAGGAAAATCAGCCCCAGCATTTT
TRBJ1-5 | few | TRBD1 | TRBV4-2 | CASSQDRQGENQPQHF | TGTGCCAGCAGCCAAGATCGGCAGGGGGAGAATCAGCCCCAGCATTTT
TRBJ2-3 | few | TRBD1 | TRBV6-5 | CASRPYLTGQGYLGDTQYF | TGTGCCAGCAGACCCTACCTTACCGGACAGGGGTATTTGGGAGATACGCAGTATTTT
TRBJ2-7 | few | NA | TRBV6-5 | CASSYTDTSYEQYF | TGTGCCAGCAGTTACACGGATACCTCCTACGAGCAGTACTTC
TRBJ1-5 | many | NA | TRBV15 | CATSRPPLQGIGQPQHF | TGTGCCACCAGCCGACCCCCCCTACAGGGAATAGGTCAGCCCCAGCATTTT
TRBJ1-2 | NA | NA | TRBV12-3/TRBV12-4 | CASSFSQSAGYTF | TGTGCCAGCAGTTTTTCACAGTCGGCTGGCTACACCTTC
TRBJ1-2 | few | NA | TRBV4-1 | CASSQDEAGFTYGYTF | TGCGCCAGCAGCCAAGATGAGGCAGGATTCACCTATGGCTACACCTTC
TRBJ1-5 | NA | NA | TRBV28 | CASSGPGEGLINQPQHF | TGTGCCAGCAGCGGCCCTGGGGAGGGACTCATCAATCAGCCCCAGCATTTT
TRBJ1-1 | NA | TRBD1 | TRBV20-1 | CSAGGDRNTEAFF | TGCAGTGCGGGGGGGGACAGGAACACTGAAGCTTTCTTT
TRBJ1-1 | NA | NA | TRBV6-1 | CASSESWDPEAFF | TGTGCCAGCAGTGAAAGCTGGGACCCTGAAGCTTTCTTT
TRBJ2-2 | NA | NA | TRBV7-9 | CASSLVGYTGELIF | TGTGCCAGCAGCTTAGTAGGATACACCGGGGAGCTGATTTTT
TRBJ2-3 | few | NA | TRBV24-1 | CATSEGGVGDTQYF | TGTGCCACCAGCGAGGGGGGGGTAGGAGATACGCAGTATTTT
TRBJ2-2 | NA | NA | TRBV20-1 | CSARDPLGGGTGELFF | TGCAGTGCTAGAGATCCCCTCGGGGGCGGAACCGGGGAGCTGTTTTTT
TRBJ2-2 | many | NA | TRBV7-3 | CASSLLGVGAGELFF | TGTGCCAGCAGCTTACTGGGGGTTGGAGCCGGGGAGCTGTTTTTT
TRBJ2-3 | NA | NA | TRBV7-2 | CASRFQGGHTDTQYF | TGTGCCAGCAGATTCCAGGGGGGACACACAGATACGCAGTATTTT
TRBJ1-2 | many | NA | TRBV12-3/TRBV12-4 | CASSSGTDNFYGYTF | TGTGCCAGCAGTTCCGGGACGGACAATTTCTATGGCTACACCTTC
TRBJ2-1 | NA | TRBD2 | TRBV6-2/TRBV6-3 | CASSFQLAANEQFF | TGTGCCAGCAGTTTCCAACTAGCGGCGAATGAGCAGTTCTTC
TRBJ2-1 | many | NA | TRBV29-1 | CSVVLGSYNEQFF | TGCAGCGTTGTTCTGGGCAGTTACAATGAGCAGTTCTTC
TRBJ2-3 | many | NA | TRBV4-3 | CASSPGRTDTQYF | TGCGCCAGCAGCCCGGGGCGCACAGATACGCAGTATTTT
TRBJ2-3 | few | TRBD2 | TRBV7-2 | CASSIRLAGPPREKYF | TGTGCCAGCAGCATCCGACTAGCGGGGCCCCCGCGAGAGAAGTATTTT
TRBJ1-2 | NA | TRBD1 | TRBV7-2 | CASSPRQGQRDYGYTF | TGTGCCAGCAGCCCCAGACAGGGTCAACGGGACTATGGCTACACCTTC
TRBJ2-7 | NA | NA | TRBV19 | CASKGRGVEQYF | TGTGCCAGTAAGGGCAGAGGCGTTGAGCAGTACTTC
TRBJ2-2 | NA | TRBD2 | TRBV2 | CASTTSGGNTGELFF | TGTGCCAGTACGACTAGCGGGGGGAACACCGGGGAGCTGTTTTTT
TRBJ1-2 | NA | NA | TRBV7-2 | CASSSTFGYGYTF | TGTGCCAGCAGCTCGACGTTTGGCTATGGCTACACCTTC
TRBJ2-1 | few | NA | TRBV2 | CASMGYNEQFF | TGTGCCAGCATGGGGTACAATGAGCAGTTCTTC
TRBJ1-2 | NA | NA | TRBV27 | CASSLSGRYETF | TGTGCCAGCAGTTTAAGCGGCCGGTACGAAACCTTC
TRBJ2-3 | many | TRBD2 | TRBV20-1 | CSAKGRGVPDTQYF | TGCAGTGCTAAAGGGCGGGGGGTCCCAGATACGCAGTATTTT
TRBJ1-5 | NA | TRBD1 | TRBV20-1 | CSASKGQGMNQPQHF | TGCAGTGCTAGTAAGGGACAGGGGATGAATCAGCCCCAGCATTTT
TRBJ2-1 | many | TRBD1 | TRBV7-9 | CASSQGQGTSNEQFF | TGTGCCAGCAGCCAGGGACAGGGCACATCCAATGAGCAGTTCTTC
TRBJ2-2 | many | TRBD2 | TRBV11-2 | CASSFAGGNTGELFF | TGTGCCAGCAGCTTCGCGGGGGGAAACACCGGGGAGCTGTTTTTT
TRBJ2-1 | NA | TRBD2 | TRBV29-1 | CSVDPRGADNEQFF | TGCAGCGTTGATCCGCGGGGGGCCGATAATGAGCAGTTCTTC